This T cell receptor beta chain was obtained from a study of cytomegalovirus exposure and HLA in healthy donors (dated by TCRdb to the late 2010s). With regard to the full study: An earlier analysis of several hundred of the donors reported around 280 Gb of sequence data and about 120 million unique TCR beta sequences obtained from roughly 180 million T cells. Approximately 310 gigabases of sequencing data and around 80 million unique TCR sequences made up an early release that covered nearly 650 HLA-typed donors. Of the roughly 400 genotyped donors, about 84% fell in the genetic ancestry cluster associated with self-reported Caucasian donors. The study aimed to test whether cataloging public T cell receptors could reveal signatures of past pathogen exposure. The study used immunosequencing to profile the T cell repertoires of some 600 subjects and linked those repertoires to cytomegalovirus serostatus. Besides the first cohort of roughly 640 subjects, a separate validation cohort made up of over a hundred different subjects was used. To predict cytomegalovirus infection status, the study brought together high-throughput TCR immunosequencing, statistical association of individual TCRs with disease status, and machine learning. To study patterns of TCR occurrence, a later analysis re-analyzed previously published TCR beta repertoires from 666 donors and added high-resolution HLA genotyping. The later analysis used no new phenotypic data to find candidate immune exposures, relying instead on TCR beta sequences and their occurrence across donors. An earlier analysis of some 500 of the donors used high-throughput TCR beta sequencing to judge whether each TCR beta V gene segment behaved as functional or pseudogenic. Donor age, sex, ethnicity and CMV serostatus were compiled together with the repertoire data. A later genetic analysis took genome-wide SNP genotypes for about 65% of the 666 donors and used that subset as a discovery cohort. Every repertoire in the discovery cohort had been generated on one and the same sequencing platform. Both class I and class II loci were covered by HLA typing, at four-digit resolution. Typing coverage differed by locus: A, B, C, DRB1 and DQB1 were typed in about 620-640 donors, DQA1 in roughly 510, DPA1 in 606, and DPB1 in 400 to 480. Roughly 5 DR-DQ haplotypes were handled as single units for association and clustering, since linkage in the cohort was strong. On average, 235,054 unique TCR beta nucleotide sequences were sequenced per donor among about 400 genotyped donors of the cohort, with roughly 19% of those sequences being non-productive. What the research found in general, with its limitations: A later analysis associated about 17,000 TCR beta sequences with specific HLA alleles at a false discovery rate of 0.05. The classifier was reported to diagnose cytomegalovirus status with high specificity and sensitivity in both the original cohort and the validation cohort. The 87-base-pair reads could not distinguish some IMGT-functional V segments, including TRBV6-2 and TRBV6-3, so those segments were excluded. An association between a missense DCLRE1C variant and V-gene and J-gene trimming of TCR beta chains was found in a later genetic analysis and replicated in an independent cohort. In a later analysis, HLA-associated TCR beta chains were found to be more clonally expanded and to have lower generation probabilities than equally common non-associated chains. A later genetic analysis reported fewer N-insertions in productive TCRs among donors in an Asian-associated ancestry cluster than the roughly 700-donor mean. The earlier analysis of almost 600 of the donors excluded over 15 rarely observed V segments, including chromosome 9 orphons, because counts were too low. In an earlier analysis of some 540 of the donors, most TCR beta V segments appeared in productive rearrangements about 90% or about 30% of the time, broadly matching IMGT annotations. Because some donors lacked HLA typing at each locus, the association tests relied only on the typed subset. Across donors, most TCR sequences were observed very rarely, whereas some public TCRs were present in many individuals. A cluster of highly shared sequence variants was judged likely to be a technical artifact of the sequencing pipeline. In vitro tests confirmed that a few of the cytomegalovirus-associated TCR beta chains recognize cytomegalovirus antigens. A later analysis found that most CMV-associated TCR beta chains appeared HLA-restricted, with HLA associations seemingly driven largely by CMV exposure. A later analysis reported that several top co-occurrence clusters appeared linked to parvovirus B19, influenza, CMV and Epstein-Barr virus. It was suggested by the authors that the approach could potentially be generalized to other disease states and immunological phenotypes. Sequencing depth was assumed to be roughly uniform across donors in the presence/absence analyses, though that assumption may not hold. Correlated functional status among segregating V segments might be attributable to linkage disequilibrium, but an unknown experimental factor could not be ruled out. In this cohort, only TCR beta chains were sequenced, and detectable features were limited by the absence of alpha or paired-chain data. A further reported finding was that TCR beta sequences accurately predicted the HLA-A and HLA-B alleles for most subjects in the first cohort. The only immune exposure information available for the cohort was CMV serostatus. In the study, 150 to 200 TCR beta chains were listed as associated with cytomegalovirus. When HLA alleles, especially DR and DQ, strongly co-occurred, attributing TCR associations to individual alleles was difficult. A later analysis found that TCR association rates varied across HLA loci, with DRB1 alleles showing the most associated TCRs and HLA-C alleles the fewest.

Libraries were constructed by the immunoSEQ multiplex PCR assay. For the multiplex PCR, a mixture combining 60 forward primers for TCR Vbeta segments and 13 reverse primers for TCR Jbeta segments was used. The CDR3 region of rearranged TCR beta genes was amplified from genomic DNA with a multiplex PCR assay. Amplified TCR beta libraries were sequenced as 87-base-pair reads on the Illumina HiSeq System. The authors' pipeline ran thus. Across the 500 to 700 repertoires, a later analysis counted 80 million or so unique TCR beta chains, around 11 million of which were shared by at least two donors. A nearest-neighbor algorithm error-corrected the raw reads and collapsed the reads into unique sequences, merging closely related sequences to remove PCR and sequencing errors. V, D and J gene segments were assigned by aligning CDR3 sequences to IMGT reference sequences. For a sequence to be retained, at least a six-nucleotide match to both a V gene segment and a J gene segment was required. A rearrangement was called productive if the CDR3 had no stop codons and remained in frame with V and J, and every other rearrangement was called non-productive. Following IMGT convention, CDR3 was defined as the stretch from the second conserved V-encoded cysteine to the conserved J-encoded phenylalanine. Sequences without an unambiguous match to a single V gene segment were excluded from the earlier analysis of 587 of the donors. In an earlier analysis of 587 of the donors, a V segment was called functional when productive rearrangements were above 56.7%, and segregating when the standard deviation between donors exceeded 5%. A statistical classification framework was built for diagnosing cytomegalovirus status from the catalog of TCR beta chain sequences. V and J gene assignment, in a later analysis, came from comparing TCR nucleotide sequences with IMGT/GENE-DB human TR gene sequences. Using the TCRdist pipeline, a later analysis assigned CDR3 sequences along with most-parsimonious VDJ recombination scenarios. In a later analysis, each TCR beta chain was defined by its CDR3 amino acid sequence together with its V-gene family, and reads lacking a unique V-gene family were excluded. In a later analysis, fewer than 600 highly shared, low-generation-probability nucleotide sequences were removed to address suspected cross-contamination and a sequencing artifact. In a later analysis, a clonal expansion index for each public chain was calculated from normalized within-repertoire ranks of inferred template counts. In a later analysis, generation probabilities were computed with a VDJ recombination model fitted to out-of-frame rearrangements, and the resulting probabilities were checked against IGoR. A later analysis scored TCR-TCR, TCR-HLA and TCR-CMV co-occurrence with hypergeometric tests, applying a repertoire-size bias correction to TCR pairs. A later analysis estimated false discovery rates by permuting HLA or CMV assignments 20 times. In a later analysis, co-occurring TCRs were grouped using DBSCAN, with TCRdist sequence similarity added in when clustering inside HLA-allele-positive subsets. Repertoires with fewer than 30,000 or more than 120,000 public chains were left out of co-occurrence clustering, as were a handful of repertoires with anomalous nucleotide sharing. The immuneACCESS repertoire file appears here via TCRdb, limited to in-frame rearrangements. These files lack a portion of the clones; in checked studies, under half of the deficit traces to unresolved V genes, and the cause of the others is not known. V, J and clone size reflect that table, while D and trimming were determined from the DNA. This sample lists about 160,000 clones; approximately 80% were detected once. The ten largest clones take up about 4.4% of the sample.

The cohort comprised some 700 healthy bone marrow donors. Cohort members were all nominally healthy when sampled, although unrecorded immune exposures were likely present. The donor tested CMV seropositive, placing the donor among the roughly 300 seropositive members of the cohort. A peripheral blood sample was provided by each donor, and peripheral blood mononuclear cells were used for TCR beta sequencing. The Qiagen DNeasy Blood Extraction Kit was used to extract genomic DNA from the blood cell samples. A word on this clone: Its antigen specificity is not known. Base quality data are lacking; no much larger clone is found one base away.

From cysteine to phenylalanine, the CDR3 is 14 amino acids long. The kept DNA is CDR3 alone, 42 bases in frame from the first base. The germline V and J ends show losses of 8 bases and 3 bases respectively, and no gene match explains 3 bases of the junction. The germline V gene (reference sequence) sets CDR1 to WNHNN and CDR2 to SYGVQD. The sequence joins TRBV10-1 to TRBJ2-1, and 11 bases in between align with TRBD2. What was sequenced was PBMCs. This clonotype originated in a woman between 45 and 65 years old in good health and CMV-seropositive. The CDR3: CASSTSGVYNEQFF. The nucleotides read TGCGCCAGCTCGACTAGCGGGGTCTACAATGAGCAGTTCTTC.